The entry below describes one T cell receptor beta chain. These data are taken from a study of blood T cell repertoires in COVID-19. Study in general: Sample material is recorded as cDNA or gDNA derived from T cells, B-cell-depleted T cells, or PBMCs.

The protocol was immunoSEQ multiplex PCR, while the TCRdb copy is restricted to in-frame clones and leaves out a portion. There are approximately 110,000 clones in the sample; 70% to 90% occur only once, and approximately 2.1% lies in the top ten. Germline loops: CDR1 MGHRA, CDR2 YSYEKL. The junction had 7 bases not matched to a gene; V was cut back by 4 bases and J by 2 bases. This CDR3 is 16 amino acids long. The sequencing sample was made of peripheral blood. The sequence derives from a human donor in a cohort sampled during active COVID-19. This chain joins TRBV4-1 and TRBJ2-1; 8 bases line up with TRBD1. CDR3: CASSPDTGGTYNEQFF. CDR3 in DNA: TGCGCCAGCAGCCCGGACACAGGGGGGACCTACAATGAGCAGTTCTTC.